These T cell receptor beta chains were read from a single sample in a study of early T cells in non-severe SARS-CoV-2 infection. TCRdb ran MiXCR on the 5' RACE reads and lists one entry per CDR3 protein. The data contain about 56,000 distinct CDR3 sequences, more than 13% of them singletons. The sequencing here drew on whole blood, taken at baseline. The receptors were gathered from an adult who was a healthcare worker with PCR-confirmed SARS-CoV-2 infection or an uninfected control (not recorded which). Both conserved end residues are part of each CDR3. A D gene is named only where the DNA matches it firmly. Some rows have no size entry. The others give once, few or many, or a class for an expanded clone.

v_call	j_call	d_call	clone_size	cdr3_nt	cdr3_aa
TRBV7-2	TRBJ2-1	TRBD2	many	TGTGCCAGCAGCTCGCGGACTAGCGGACAGAGGTATGAGCAGTTCTTC	CASSSRTSGQRYEQFF
TRBV5-1	TRBJ1-1	NA	many	TGCGCCAGCAGCTTGGTGGTTGGGGGCACTGAAGCTTTCTTT	CASSLVVGGTEAFF
TRBV20-1	TRBJ1-3	NA	many	TGCAGTGCTAGTGGGGGCGTCTCTGGAAACACCATATATTTT	CSASGGVSGNTIYF
TRBV2	TRBJ1-6	NA	few	TGTGCCACCCAGGAGAGCACCTATAATTCACCCCTCCACTTT	CATQESTYNSPLHF
TRBV11-3	TRBJ2-4	NA	few	TGTGCCAGCAGCTCAAGACCGAACAAAGGTCCCACAACCAAAAACATTCAGTACTTC	CASSSRPNKGPTTKNIQYF
TRBV7-3	TRBJ2-1	TRBD2	few	TGTGCCAGCGGACTAGCGGAAAACAATGAGCAGTTCTTC	CASGLAENNEQFF
TRBV19	TRBJ2-1	TRBD2	few	TGTGCCAGTAGTATCCCAGCGGGAGTTCTACAGTTCTTC	CASSIPAGVLQFF
TRBV6-1	TRBJ2-3	NA	NA	TGTGCCAGCAGTGGGTGGCGGGATACGCAGTATTTT	CASSGWRDTQYF
TRBV24-1	TRBJ2-1	NA	few	TGTGCCACCAGTGCCGGGGGGCGGGATTGGGATGAGCAGTTCTTC	CATSAGGRDWDEQFF
TRBV9	TRBJ2-2	TRBD1	many	TGTGCCAGCAGCGTCGACTCCGGGACAGGGATCACCGGGGAGCTGTTTTTT	CASSVDSGTGITGELFF
TRBV3-1	TRBJ2-5	NA	few	TGTGCCAGCAGCCCCCCCGGGGCTCAGGGCTGGGCAGAGACCCAGTACTTC	CASSPPGAQGWAETQYF
TRBV10-1	TRBJ2-1	NA	few	TGCGCCAGCAGTGTCAGCGGCCCCTACAATGAGCAGTTCTTC	CASSVSGPYNEQFF
TRBV3-1	TRBJ2-7	TRBD2	NA	TGTGCCAGCAGCCAATTACCGGGACTAGCGGGGTACGAGCAGTACTTC	CASSQLPGLAGYEQYF
TRBV7-6	TRBJ2-1	NA	few	TGTGCCAGCAGCTTAGCGGGGGGAATCTACAATGAGCAGTTCTTC	CASSLAGGIYNEQFF
TRBV29-1	TRBJ2-1	NA	many	TGCAGCGTTGACTGGACTCCCAATGAGCAGTTCTTC	CSVDWTPNEQFF
TRBV20-1	TRBJ2-1	NA	NA	TGCAGTCCCCGGGTGTTTGGGGGGCCGAATGAGCAGTTCTTC	CSPRVFGGPNEQFF
TRBV5-1	TRBJ1-1	NA	few	TGCGCCAGCAGCTTGACAGCGAACACTGAAGCTTTCTTT	CASSLTANTEAFF
TRBV28	TRBJ2-3	NA	many	TGTGCCAGCAGACAGGGTAACACAGATACGCAGTATTTT	CASRQGNTDTQYF
TRBV18	TRBJ1-2	TRBD1	few	TGTGCCAGCTCACCGACGGGACAGACTTTTGGCTACACCTTC	CASSPTGQTFGYTF
TRBV5-1	TRBJ2-7	NA	few	TGCGCCAGCAGCCCGGACGGGACTGGGGCCTACGAGCAGTACTTC	CASSPDGTGAYEQYF
TRBV10-2	TRBJ2-3	NA	medium-sized	TGCGCCAGCAGTGACGGGACCAATAGCAGGGGGCAGTATTTT	CASSDGTNSRGQYF
TRBV5-1	TRBJ2-7	TRBD2	few	TGCGCCAGCAGCCCGGGGAGGGGTATGTCCTACGAGCAGTACTTC	CASSPGRGMSYEQYF
TRBV12-5	TRBJ2-3	TRBD2	few	TGTGCTAGTGTCAATGGGCGGGGGACAGATACGCAGTATTTT	CASVNGRGTDTQYF
TRBV5-6	TRBJ2-7	NA	NA	TGTGCCAGCAGCCTCAATAAGGCCCCACTTACCTACGAGCAGTACTTC	CASSLNKAPLTYEQYF
TRBV7-2	TRBJ2-1	TRBD2	few	TGTGCCAGCGGAACCGGGACTAGCGGGAGGGCCGGGGTATATGAGCAGTTCTTC	CASGTGTSGRAGVYEQFF
TRBV20-1	TRBJ1-5	NA	few	TGCAGTGCCAAGAGGCATCAGGGCAATCAGCCCCAGCATTTT	CSAKRHQGNQPQHF
TRBV28	TRBJ2-7	NA	NA	TGTGCCAGCAGTTTAGTTATTTTGGACGGGGGCGAGCAGTACTTC	CASSLVILDGGEQYF
TRBV6-2/TRBV6-3	TRBJ2-1	TRBD1	few	TGTGCCAGCACCAACCATCGGACAGGGTCCTACAATGAGCAGTTCTTC	CASTNHRTGSYNEQFF
TRBV7-8	TRBJ2-1	TRBD2	few	TGTGCCAGCAGCCTAGAGGCTCGCGGGAGTATTTCGAACTACAATGAGCAGTTCTTC	CASSLEARGSISNYNEQFF
TRBV6-4	TRBJ2-7	NA	few	TGTGCCAGCACCCCGGGCCCGGGAAAGCAGTACTTC	CASTPGPGKQYF
TRBV19	TRBJ1-5	NA	NA	TGTGCCAGTAGTATAGTGGGCAGTAACAATCAGCCCCAGCATTTT	CASSIVGSNNQPQHF
TRBV2	TRBJ2-7	NA	NA	TGTGTCAGCAGTGTGCCTAGCGCCTACGAGCAGTACTTC	CVSSVPSAYEQYF
TRBV2	TRBJ2-1	NA	NA	TGTGCCAGCAGTGACGTCTACAATGAGCAGTTCTTC	CASSDVYNEQFF
TRBV14	TRBJ1-2	TRBD1	few	TGTGCCAGCAGCCCTGGGACAGGCTATGGCTACACCTTC	CASSPGTGYGYTF
TRBV12-3/TRBV12-4	TRBJ2-5	NA	many	TGTGCCAGCAGTCTGGGGGGTTGGGCCCAAGAGACCCAGTACTTC	CASSLGGWAQETQYF
TRBV7-2	TRBJ2-3	TRBD2	few	TGTGCCAGCAGCTTAGCGGGGACTAGCGGGTACACAGATACGCAGTATTTT	CASSLAGTSGYTDTQYF
TRBV5-1	TRBJ2-3	TRBD2	NA	TGCGCCAGCAGCCCGAGACGAGGGACTAGCGGGGGTGCTAGCACAGATACGCAGTATTTT	CASSPRRGTSGGASTDTQYF
TRBV5-1	TRBJ1-1	NA	NA	TGCGCCAACAGCTTAGGTGGGGTAGCGGACACTGAAGCTTTCTTT	CANSLGGVADTEAFF
TRBV7-9	TRBJ2-3	NA	NA	TGTGCCAGCAGCTTAGAAGGCGTGGGGGATACGCAGTATTTT	CASSLEGVGDTQYF
TRBV6-5	TRBJ2-1	TRBD2	many	TGTGCCAGCAGCCGCCAGACTAGCGGGATAGCTTCGAGCAATGAGCAGTTCTTC	CASSRQTSGIASSNEQFF
TRBV14	TRBJ2-2	NA	NA	TGTGCCAGCAATTCCGTACGGAACACCGGGGAGCTGTTTTTT	CASNSVRNTGELFF
TRBV3-1	TRBJ2-3	TRBD2	NA	TGTGCCAGCAGCCGCGGGAGAGGCACAGATACGCAGTATTTT	CASSRGRGTDTQYF
TRBV12-3/TRBV12-4	TRBJ2-5	NA	few	TGTGCCAGCAGTTACAATAGTGGAGAGACCCAGTACTTC	CASSYNSGETQYF
TRBV29-1	TRBJ2-3	TRBD2	few	TGCAGCGTTGTTCAAGCGGGGGGGAGCACAGATACGCAGTATTTT	CSVVQAGGSTDTQYF
TRBV20-1	TRBJ2-3	TRBD2	many	TGCAGTGCTAGAGATCGGCTAGCGGGAACAGATACGCAGTATTTT	CSARDRLAGTDTQYF
TRBV5-1	TRBJ1-2	TRBD1	few	TGCGCCAGCAGCTACGGGACAGCGACCTCCCCTGGCTACACCTTC	CASSYGTATSPGYTF
TRBV7-2	TRBJ2-1	NA	few	TGTGCCAGCAGCTTCGGTCCCTCCAATGAGCAGTTCTTC	CASSFGPSNEQFF
TRBV5-6	TRBJ2-1	NA	NA	TGTGCCAGCAGCTTCGAAGGACGGGGGTCCTACAATGAGCAGTTCTTC	CASSFEGRGSYNEQFF
TRBV5-4	TRBJ2-1	NA	few	TGTGCCAGCAGCTTGTTTCTCCAAGAGCAGTTCTTC	CASSLFLQEQFF
TRBV5-8	TRBJ2-5	NA	few	TGTGCCAGCCAGACGGCCGAGGTGGAGACCCAGTACTTC	CASQTAEVETQYF
TRBV6-1	TRBJ2-2	NA	many	TGTGCCACCGAGCGAGGGGAGCTGTTTTTT	CATERGELFF
TRBV5-1	TRBJ2-7	NA	few	TGCGCCAGCAGCCCCCGCGGTCGAGGACCCGAGCAGTACTTC	CASSPRGRGPEQYF
TRBV7-8	TRBJ2-2	NA	NA	TGTGCCAGCAGCCCCGACAGACTGACCGGGGAGCTGTTTTTT	CASSPDRLTGELFF